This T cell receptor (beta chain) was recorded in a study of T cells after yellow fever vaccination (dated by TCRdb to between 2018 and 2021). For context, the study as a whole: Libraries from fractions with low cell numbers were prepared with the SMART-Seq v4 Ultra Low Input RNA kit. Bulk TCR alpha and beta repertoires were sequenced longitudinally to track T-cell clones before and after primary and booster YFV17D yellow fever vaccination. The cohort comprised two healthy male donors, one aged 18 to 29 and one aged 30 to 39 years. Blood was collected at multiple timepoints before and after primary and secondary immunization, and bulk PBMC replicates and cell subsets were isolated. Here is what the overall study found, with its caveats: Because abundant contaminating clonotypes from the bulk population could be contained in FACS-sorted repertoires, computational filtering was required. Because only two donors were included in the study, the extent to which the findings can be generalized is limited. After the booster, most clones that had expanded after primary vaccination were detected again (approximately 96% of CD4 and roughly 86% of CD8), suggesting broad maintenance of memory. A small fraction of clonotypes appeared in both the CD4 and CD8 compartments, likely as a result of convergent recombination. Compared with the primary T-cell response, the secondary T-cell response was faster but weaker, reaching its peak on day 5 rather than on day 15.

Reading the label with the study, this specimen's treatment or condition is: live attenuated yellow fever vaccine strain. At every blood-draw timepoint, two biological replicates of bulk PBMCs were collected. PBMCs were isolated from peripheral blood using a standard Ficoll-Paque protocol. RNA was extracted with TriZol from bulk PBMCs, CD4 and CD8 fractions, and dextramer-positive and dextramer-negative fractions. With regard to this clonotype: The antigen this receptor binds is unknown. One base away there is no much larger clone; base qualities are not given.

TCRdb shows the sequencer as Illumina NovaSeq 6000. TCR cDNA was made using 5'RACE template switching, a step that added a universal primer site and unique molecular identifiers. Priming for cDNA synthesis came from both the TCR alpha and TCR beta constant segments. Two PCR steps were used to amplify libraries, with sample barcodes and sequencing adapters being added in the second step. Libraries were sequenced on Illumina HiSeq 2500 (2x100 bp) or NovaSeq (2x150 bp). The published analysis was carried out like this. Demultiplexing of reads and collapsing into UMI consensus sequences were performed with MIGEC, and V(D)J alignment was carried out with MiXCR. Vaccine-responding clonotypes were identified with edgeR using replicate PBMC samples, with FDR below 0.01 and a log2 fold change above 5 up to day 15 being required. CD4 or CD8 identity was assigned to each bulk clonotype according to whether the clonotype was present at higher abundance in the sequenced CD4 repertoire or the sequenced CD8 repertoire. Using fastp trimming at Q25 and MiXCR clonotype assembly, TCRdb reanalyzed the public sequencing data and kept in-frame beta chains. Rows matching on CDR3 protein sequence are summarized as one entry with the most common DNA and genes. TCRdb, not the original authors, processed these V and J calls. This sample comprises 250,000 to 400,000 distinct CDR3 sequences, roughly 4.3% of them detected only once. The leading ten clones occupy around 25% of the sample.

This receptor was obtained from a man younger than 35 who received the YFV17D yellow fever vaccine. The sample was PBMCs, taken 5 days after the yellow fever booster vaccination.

The DNA sequence is given as TGCAGTGCTAGAACGTACTCCTACGAGCAGTACTTC. Its protein product is CSARTYSYEQYF. Here the chain combines TRBV20-1 and TRBJ2-7; no D gene is confidently identified. Measured from the cysteine to the phenylalanine, the CDR3 is 12 residues long. Only CDR3 DNA is held: 36 bases, read in frame from base 1. The germline V gene (reference sequence) gives CDR1 as DFQATT and CDR2 as SNEGSKA. At the junction V is shortened by 2 bases and J by 0 bases, with 5 bases in between.